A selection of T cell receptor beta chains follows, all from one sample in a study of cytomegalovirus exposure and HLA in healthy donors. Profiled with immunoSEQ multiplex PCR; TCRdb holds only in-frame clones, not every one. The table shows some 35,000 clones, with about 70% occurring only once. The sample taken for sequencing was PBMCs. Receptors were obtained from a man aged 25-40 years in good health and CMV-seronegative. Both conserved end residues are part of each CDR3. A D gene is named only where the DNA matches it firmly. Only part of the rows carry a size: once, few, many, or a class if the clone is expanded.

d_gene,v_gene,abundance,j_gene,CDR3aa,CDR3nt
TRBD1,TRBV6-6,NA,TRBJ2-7,CASSYPPGQTYEQYF,TGTGCCAGCAGTTACCCGCCGGGACAGACCTACGAGCAGTACTTC
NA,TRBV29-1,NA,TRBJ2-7,CSAGLTRYEQYF,TGCAGCGCCGGACTCACCCGCTACGAGCAGTACTTC
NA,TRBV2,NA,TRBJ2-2,CASLASGANTGELFF,TGTGCCAGCCTGGCTTCAGGGGCGAACACCGGGGAGCTGTTTTTT
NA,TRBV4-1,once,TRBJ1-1,CASSPGRGSDTEAFF,TGCGCCAGCAGCCCGGGAAGAGGGTCGGACACTGAAGCTTTCTTT
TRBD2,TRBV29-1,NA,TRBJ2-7,CSVVKGLAGEGSSYEQYF,TGCAGCGTTGTAAAAGGACTAGCGGGGGAGGGAAGCTCCTACGAGCAGTACTTC
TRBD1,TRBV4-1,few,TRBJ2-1,CASSQAGQGYHEQFF,TGCGCCAGCAGCCAGGCGGGACAGGGTTACCATGAGCAGTTCTTC
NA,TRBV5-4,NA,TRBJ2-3,CASSFFQGRASTDTQYF,TGTGCCAGCAGCTTTTTTCAGGGTCGAGCCAGCACAGATACGCAGTATTTT
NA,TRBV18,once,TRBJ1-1,CASSQDRTRQAFF,TGTGCCAGCTCACAAGACAGGACCCGGCAAGCTTTCTTT
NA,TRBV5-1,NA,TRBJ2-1,CASSLADSNYNEQFF,TGCGCCAGCAGCTTGGCAGACAGTAACTACAATGAGCAGTTCTTC
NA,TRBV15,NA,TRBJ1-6,CATSINPGSPLHF,TGTGCCACCAGCATAAATCCAGGTTCACCCCTCCACTTT
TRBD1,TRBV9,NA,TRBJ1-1,CASTRQGGGTEAFF,TGTGCCAGCACTAGACAGGGAGGAGGCACTGAAGCTTTCTTT
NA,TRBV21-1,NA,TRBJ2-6,CASRTGSPGANVLTF,TGTGCCAGCCGCACGGGAAGCCCTGGGGCCAACGTCCTGACTTTC
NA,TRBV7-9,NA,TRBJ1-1,CASSLGAPNTEAFF,TGTGCCAGCAGCTTGGGGGCCCCGAACACTGAAGCTTTCTTT
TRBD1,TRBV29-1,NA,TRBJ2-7,CSVGQGEDGEQYF,TGCAGCGTTGGGCAGGGGGAAGATGGCGAGCAGTACTTC
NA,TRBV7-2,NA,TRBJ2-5,CASSQDSWETQYF,TGTGCCAGCAGCCAGGACAGCTGGGAGACCCAGTACTTC
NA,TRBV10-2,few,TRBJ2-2,CASRATEFTGELFF,TGCGCCAGCAGAGCCACAGAATTCACCGGGGAGCTGTTTTTT
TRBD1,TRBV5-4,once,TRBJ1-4,CASSRQGVGEKLFF,TGTGCCAGCAGCCGCCAGGGGGTTGGTGAAAAACTGTTTTTT
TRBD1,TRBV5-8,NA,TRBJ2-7,CASSHHGTESYEQYF,TGTGCCAGCAGCCACCACGGGACAGAGTCCTACGAGCAGTACTTC
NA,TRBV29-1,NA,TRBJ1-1,CRGQGTNTEAFF,TGCAGAGGGCAGGGGACGAACACTGAAGCTTTCTTT
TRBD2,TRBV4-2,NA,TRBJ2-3,CASSQASGGRSSTDTQYF,TGTGCCAGCAGCCAGGCTAGCGGGGGGCGGTCAAGCACAGATACGCAGTATTTT
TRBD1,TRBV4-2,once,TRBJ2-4,CASSQEGRGPKNIQYF,TGTGCCAGCAGCCAAGAAGGAAGGGGGCCCAAAAACATTCAGTACTTC
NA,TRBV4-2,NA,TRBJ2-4,CASSQVTKNIQYF,TGTGCCAGCAGCCAAGTAACCAAAAACATTCAGTACTTC
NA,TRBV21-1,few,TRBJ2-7,CASKPSPSDTYEQYF,TGTGCCAGCAAACCCTCCCCTAGCGATACCTACGAGCAGTACTTC
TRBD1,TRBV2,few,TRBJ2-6,CASSRDRGFLSGANVLTF,TGTGCCAGCAGTCGGGACAGGGGGTTTTTATCTGGGGCCAACGTCCTGACTTTC
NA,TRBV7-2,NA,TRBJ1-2,CASSLDTSRGYTF,TGTGCCAGCAGCTTAGACACGTCCCGTGGCTACACCTTC
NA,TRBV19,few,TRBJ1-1,CASSRDTMNTEAFF,TGTGCCAGTAGTAGGGACACCATGAACACTGAAGCTTTCTTT
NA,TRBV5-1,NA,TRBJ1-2,CASSLARVDYGYTF,TGCGCCAGCAGCTTGGCCCGGGTAGACTATGGCTACACCTTC